This TCR beta chain was identified during a study of cytomegalovirus exposure and HLA in healthy donors. On the study more broadly: The 95 to 150 validation repertoires used a platform that matched the one used for the approximately 610 first-cohort repertoires, as a later analysis reported.

Points from the study as a whole: The dataset shows that most TCR sequences were rare, while some public TCRs occurred in many donors. According to the study, around 180 TCR beta chains were cytomegalovirus-associated.

The germline CDR1 and CDR2 sequences are SNHLY and FYNNEI. V lost 4 bases, J lost 6 bases, and 16 bases lay in between. The CDR3 length is 15 residues. Generated by immunoSEQ multiplex PCR, the TCRdb table keeps only in-frame clones and is missing some. The data contain some 330,000 clones, around 86% of them singletons. The donors formed part of the roughly 120-subject validation cohort, distinct from the approximately 670-subject first cohort. As concerns this clone: The antigen is not known.

V gene TRBV2 combines with J gene TRBJ2-1; D may be TRBD1 (7 bases). The source is a woman younger than 30 in good health and CMV-seronegative. Material: PBMCs. DNA of the CDR3: TGTGCCAGCAGTGTGGAGGGGGCGATTCGCAATGAGCAGTTCTTC. Translation gives CASSVEGAIRNEQFF.